The clone carrying this TCR beta chain was counted between two and nine times. Its antigen is unknown. Preparing the TCRbeta library involved the use of unique molecular identifiers. TCRdb re-called the PCR reads with MiXCR, one entry per CDR3 protein. The sample has 100,000 to 120,000 distinct CDR3 sequences, around 6.4% seen once; the top ten hold less than 30%. This entry is derived from a study of T-cell reconstitution after alpha-beta-depleted transplantation in children. Germline lookup yields CDR1 SEHNR and CDR2 FQNEAQ (reference sequence). V lost 8 bases, J lost 1 base, and 14 bases lay in between. The CDR3 contains 14 residues. Findings and limits, study-wide: Expanded graft clones numbering several hundred reportedly gave rise to alpha-beta T cells about two months after transplant. Surviving thymic progenitors and recipient T cells were the source of high TCRbeta diversity at day 60 in some patients. It was newly produced T cells that mostly accounted for T-cell counts and diversity one year after transplant.

This clonotype was sampled from a male patient under 10 years old who had a stem cell transplant for acute lymphoblastic leukemia, so the T cells may come from the graft donor. The genes are TRBV7-9 and TRBJ1-1, with D possibly TRBD1 on 6 matching bases. The material sequenced was PBMCs, mostly from graft donor cells, taken 360 days after TCRalphabeta/CD19-depleted stem cell transplant. CDR3 sequence: CASLGGGRNTEAFF. In DNA, the CDR3 is TGTGCCAGCTTAGGGGGGGGGAGGAACACTGAAGCTTTCTTT.